Listed here are 31 T cell receptor beta chains from one sample, sequenced in a study of post-analysis software for immune sequencing data. These receptors' targets are unknown. Incorporated into the TCR beta cDNA libraries were unique molecular identifiers, which served to reduce PCR and sequencing biases. TCRdb re-derived calls from the PCR reads in MiXCR, one entry per CDR3 protein. The sample records approximately 440,000 distinct CDR3 sequences, roughly 46% being singletons. Whole-study results and caveats: About 5 TRBV segments occurring more often in patients than controls included TRBV5-6, TRBV5-1 and TRBV20-1.

What was sequenced was blood. The source is a girl between 5 and 17 years old with multiple sclerosis.

This chain joins TRBV20-1 and TRBJ2-1, with 10 bases identical to TRBD2. CDR3 size: 17 residues. From germline, CDR1 is DFQATT and CDR2 SNEGSKA (reference sequence). V was pared by 6 bases and J by 0 bases, with 11 bases of the junction left unmatched. The CDR3 sequence: CSAAGTSEKSSYNEQFF. DNA for the CDR3: TGCAGTGCGGCCGGGACTAGCGAAAAGAGCTCCTACAATGAGCAGTTCTTC.

The chain is built from TRBV4-2 and TRBJ1-5; no clear D. The CDR3 sequence is 13 residues long. Germline V CDR1 and CDR2: LGHNA, YNFKEQ. The germline V and J ends were trimmed by 0 bases and 3 bases, with 3 bases remaining between them. The CDR3 loop reads CASSQDNNQPQHF. The CDR3 nucleotides read TGTGCCAGCAGCCAAGACAACAATCAGCCCCAGCATTTT.

The rearrangement uses TRBV6-9 and TRBJ2-7, with D possibly matching TRBD2 (5 bases). CDR1 is MNHGY, CDR2 SVAAGI, per germline. V was clipped by 3 bases and J by 0 bases, with 15 bases between them. The CDR3 has 16 amino acids. Here the CDR3 reads CASSYHKRRSSYEQYF. The CDR3 nucleotides read TGTGCCAGCAGTTACCATAAGCGGAGGAGCTCCTACGAGCAGTACTTC.

This clonotype was observed a handful of times. V and J are TRBV4-1 and TRBJ2-6, with D possibly being TRBD1 or TRBD2 (5 bases each). Per the germline V gene, CDR1 is MGHRA and CDR2 is YSYEKL. The CDR3 contains 18 residues. Trimming removed 1 base from V and 0 bases from J, with 13 bases in between. CDR3 sequence: CASSQVGTLSSGANVLTF. The CDR3 nucleotides are TGCGCCAGCAGCCAAGTGGGGACGCTATCCTCTGGGGCCAACGTCCTGACTTTC.

With regard to this clonotype: Sequence at one end of the junction differs from germline and may be a read error. This sequence joins TRBV5-1 and TRBJ2-1; the D gene is possibly TRBD1 (5 bases). Germline V gives CDR1 SGHRS, CDR2 YFSETQ. This CDR3 comprises 13 residues. CDR3 in DNA: TGCGTCAGCAGCTTGGGGCAGGGCTATGAGCAGTTCTTC. It encodes CVSSLGQGYEQFF.

V and J are TRBV20-1 and TRBJ1-2; 12 bases match TRBD1. V was clipped by 5 bases and J by 4 bases; unmatched bases: 20. The CDR3 spans 19 residues. From germline, CDR1 is DFQATT and CDR2 SNEGSKA (reference sequence). The CDR3 sequence is CSAPPSGGTGGFVTYGYTF. CDR3 DNA sequence: TGCAGTGCTCCCCCCAGTGGCGGGACAGGGGGCTTTGTCACCTATGGCTACACCTTC.

This clonotype has just a few counts. At one end, the junction sequence differs from germline, possibly due to a read error. The gene calls are TRBV27 and TRBJ2-7, with D perhaps assigned TRBD1 or TRBD2 (5 bases each). CDR1 is MNHEY, CDR2 SMNVEV, per germline (reference sequence). The CDR3 runs 15 residues. The CDR3 region has the DNA TGCGCCAGCAGCCTCCGGGACGGAGCGACCTACGAGCAGTACTTC. It specifies CASSLRDGATYEQYF.

The chain employs TRBV6-2 or TRBV6-3 and TRBJ1-5, with D maybe TRBD1 (5 bases). The germline V gene has CDR1 MNHEY and CDR2 SVGEGT. Deletions cut 2 bases from V and 2 bases from J, with 10 bases between. The CDR3 consists of 15 residues. For the CDR3, the DNA is TGTGCCAGCAGTTACGGGGGAATGGGCAATCAGCCCCAGCATTTT. This encodes CASSYGGMGNQPQHF.

The CDR3 coding sequence is TGCAGTGCTAGACCCTCCGGGACTAGCCCTTACAATGAGCAGTTCTTC. Encoded protein: CSARPSGTSPYNEQFF. V and J are TRBV20-1 and TRBJ2-1; TRBD2 matches at 9 bases. The germline CDR1 and CDR2 sequences are DFQATT and SNEGSKA (reference sequence). The length of the CDR3 is 16 residues. V lost 2 bases, J lost 4 bases, and 9 bases stayed unmatched.

This clonotype has a single count. In DNA form, the CDR3 reads TGCGCCAGCAGCTTGGGTCGGGGGCGGGTCACTGAAGCTTTCTTT. It yields the protein CASSLGRGRVTEAFF. The chain carries TRBV5-1 and TRBJ1-1, with a weak D call TRBD1 (6 bases). The CDR3 is made up of 15 amino acids. Trimming removed 0 bases at V and 4 bases at J, with 13 bases between. CDR1 SGHRS and CDR2 YFSETQ come from the germline V gene.

The J gene is TRBJ2-5, the V gene TRBV6-1; tentative D call: TRBD1 (5 bases). Germline V gives CDR1 MNHNS, CDR2 SASEGT. V dropped 6 bases and J dropped 10 bases, with 18 bases sitting between them. The CDR3 runs to 13 residues. Here the CDR3 reads CASSPPTSQGQYF. CDR3 nucleotide sequence: TGTGCCAGCAGCCCCCCGACGTCGCAGGGCCAGTACTTC.

This clonotype came up a few times. The chain joins TRBV5-1 to TRBJ1-4; 10 bases are a match to TRBD1. The CDR3 length is 14 residues. The V gene end was trimmed by 2 bases and the J gene end by 6 bases; junction bases not matched to a gene: 1. From germline, CDR1 is SGHRS and CDR2 YFSETQ. The CDR3 coding sequence is TGCGCCAGCAGCTTCGGGACAGGGGATGAAAAACTGTTTTTT. It specifies CASSFGTGDEKLFF.

The CDR3 is CASSLIRSGSSTDEQYF. The CDR3 bases are TGTGCCAGCAGCTTAATCCGGAGCGGGAGTAGTACCGACGAGCAGTACTTC. This rearrangement joins TRBV7-3 to TRBJ2-7; 8 bases are a match to TRBD2. Looked up from germline, CDR1 is SGHTA and CDR2 is FQGTGA. The CDR3 is 17 amino acids. The ends lost 1 base at V and 5 bases at J; junction bases unmatched: 13.

The chain links TRBV28 to TRBJ1-5; D is uncertain. This CDR3 has 18 amino acids. V lost 2 bases and J 5 bases, leaving 22 bases between the germline ends. CDR1 is MDHEN, CDR2 SYDVKM, per germline. CDR3 protein: CASSLEALLSHPDQPQHF. DNA for the CDR3: TGTGCCAGCAGTTTAGAAGCACTATTAAGCCACCCCGATCAGCCCCAGCATTTT.

This clonotype was found a few times. The chain joins TRBV20-1 to TRBJ2-5, with TRBD2 identical over 8 bases. This CDR3 spans 14 amino acids. Germline V gives CDR1 DFQATT, CDR2 SNEGSKA (reference sequence). Trimming took 0 bases from V and 5 from J; bases not matched to a gene: 5. CDR3 in DNA: TGCAGTGCTAGAGAACCGGGAGGGATGGAGACCCAGTACTTC. Amino acid sequence: CSAREPGGMETQYF.

The chain carries TRBV20-1 and TRBJ1-5; perhaps TRBD1 as D (5 bases). Germline V gene lookup returns CDR1 DFQATT and CDR2 SNEGSKA (reference sequence). The CDR3 runs to 13 residues. The germline V and J ends were trimmed by 2 bases and 6 bases, with 11 bases remaining between them. The CDR3 is CSARQTGGQPQHF. In DNA, the CDR3 is TGCAGTGCTAGACAGACGGGGGGTCAGCCCCAGCATTTT.

This clonotype was observed a handful of times. This chain uses TRBV29-1 with TRBJ2-7; maybe TRBD1 (6 bases). Per germline, CDR1 SQVTM and CDR2 ANQGSEA. The V end lost 4 bases, the J end lost 3 bases, and 10 bases lay between the germline ends. CDR3 size: 12 residues. CDR3: CSVVGGFYEQYF. CDR3 DNA sequence: TGCAGCGTTGTAGGGGGTTTCTACGAGCAGTACTTC.

Many counts were recorded for this clonotype. The chain is built from TRBV29-1 and TRBJ2-3, with D perhaps TRBD2 (6 bases). Trimming removed 7 bases at V and 2 bases at J, with 16 bases between. The germline gives CDR1 SQVTM, CDR2 ANQGSEA. The CDR3 extends over 14 amino acids. CDR3 coding DNA: TGCAGCGGCCGAACGGCGGGAACCACAGATACGCAGTATTTT. It translates to CSGRTAGTTDTQYF.

V and J are TRBV7-9 and TRBJ2-1, with no clear D. Germline V gene lookup returns CDR1 SEHNR and CDR2 FQNEAQ (reference sequence). CDR3 size: 12 residues. The V end was cut by 1 base, the J end by 9 bases, with 7 bases between. This chain's CDR3 is CASSLGLGEQFF. Written as DNA, the CDR3 is TGTGCCAGCAGCTTAGGGTTGGGTGAGCAGTTCTTC.

V gene TRBV28 combines with J gene TRBJ2-5; the D is unclear. The ends were cut back, 5 bases at V and 4 bases at J, with 11 bases in the middle. CDR1 and CDR2 (germline): MDHEN, SYDVKM. The CDR3 is 13 amino acids. DNA for the CDR3: TGTGCCAGCAGTAACCGGATGAGAGAGACCCAGTACTTC. This gives the protein CASSNRMRETQYF.

This clonotype was detected a few times. The rearrangement links TRBV12-3 or TRBV12-4 to TRBJ1-1; 9 bases line up with TRBD1. The length of the CDR3 is 15 residues. After removal of 6 bases from V and 5 bases from J, the junction contained 10 bases not matched to a gene. The CDR3 DNA sequence: TGTGCCAGCAGCCCACCGACAGGGGGAGGGACTGAAGCTTTCTTT. It codes for CASSPPTGGGTEAFF.

This clonotype has just a few counts. The J gene is TRBJ1-2, the V gene TRBV20-1; D is unresolved. Trimming cost V 5 bases and J 0 bases, with 10 bases left between them. This CDR3 has 13 amino acids. Germline assignment: CDR1 DFQATT and CDR2 SNEGSKA (reference sequence). The CDR3 DNA reads as TGCAGTGCTGCCGTAGGAACTAACTATGGCTACACCTTC. As protein: CSAAVGTNYGYTF.

The chain links TRBV6-5 to TRBJ1-2; no clear D. The CDR3 consists of 13 residues. Trimming stripped 6 bases from V and 4 bases from J, with 12 bases between. Germline values: CDR1 MNHEY, CDR2 SVGAGI. The CDR3 nucleotides read TGTGCCAGCAGCGGGTCGGAGACCTATGGCTACACCTTC. Protein: CASSGSETYGYTF.

The chain links TRBV6-1 to TRBJ2-1; 8 bases match TRBD2. Germline assignment: CDR1 MNHNS and CDR2 SASEGT. The CDR3 has 15 amino acids. After removal of 2 bases from V and 7 bases from J, the junction contained 7 bases not matched to a gene. The CDR3 reads CASSEREGLLNEQFF. CDR3 nucleotide sequence: TGTGCCAGCAGTGAACGGGAGGGACTATTGAATGAGCAGTTCTTC.

This clonotype was picked up a small number of times. V is TRBV20-1 and J is TRBJ2-7; 9 bases fit TRBD1. The germline V gene has CDR1 DFQATT and CDR2 SNEGSKA (reference sequence). The CDR3 length is 17 residues. J gave up 2 bases and V 0 bases, and 11 bases lay outside the gene matches. In DNA form, the CDR3 reads TGCAGTGCTAGAGATAGGAGATTCAGGACAGGGGCCTACGAGCAGTACTTC. It encodes CSARDRRFRTGAYEQYF.

The chain couples TRBV6-4 to TRBJ2-3; no definite D call. V gave up 1 base and J gave up 2 bases, with 7 bases separating them. Germline V gives CDR1 MRHNA, CDR2 SNTAGT. The CDR3 has 14 residues. The CDR3 is CASSDLASTDTQYF. The CDR3 nucleotides read TGTGCCAGCAGTGACTTGGCCTCCACAGATACGCAGTATTTT.

There are a few counts of this clonotype. The chain employs TRBV24-1 and TRBJ2-1; 8 nucleotides match TRBD2. The J segment lost 5 bases and the V segment lost 10 bases, leaving 9 bases of the junction unmatched. The CDR3 totals 14 residues. From germline, CDR1 is KGHDR and CDR2 SFDVKD. The CDR3 DNA is TGTGCCACAGAAAGCGGGAGCTACAACAATGAGCAGTTCTTC. Its translation is CATESGSYNNEQFF.

This clonotype was detected only a few times. V and J are TRBV5-1 and TRBJ2-4, with a possible D match to TRBD1 (6 bases). V lost 3 bases to trimming and J lost 13 bases, with 20 bases between them. Germline V gene data show CDR1 as SGHRS and CDR2 as YFSETQ. This CDR3 has 14 residues. The CDR3, as DNA: TGCGCCAGCAGCTGGGGGAACAGGGCGGATGAGCAGTACTTC. It encodes CASSWGNRADEQYF. Drawing the rest from reference TRBV5-1 and TRBJ2-4, the complete variable domain is KAGVTQTPRYLIKTRGQQVTLSCSPISGHRSVSWYQQTPGQGLQFLFEYFSETQRNKGNFPGRFSGRQFSNSRSEMNVSTLELGDSALYLCASSWGNRADEQYFGAGTRLSVL.

V is TRBV20-1 and J is TRBJ2-3, with 7 bases aligning to TRBD2. The germline V gene has CDR1 DFQATT and CDR2 SNEGSKA (reference sequence). This CDR3 has 14 amino acids. The J segment lost 4 bases and the V segment lost 6 bases, leaving 10 bases of the junction unmatched. The CDR3 sequence is CSAASGAAADTQYF. CDR3 DNA sequence: TGCAGTGCCGCAAGCGGGGCGGCAGCAGATACGCAGTATTTT.

This chain connects TRBV27 to TRBJ1-1; the D gene is possibly TRBD1 (5 bases). The CDR3 length is 13 residues. Trimming stripped 2 bases from V and 7 bases from J, with 11 bases between. CDR1 is MNHEY, CDR2 SMNVEV, per germline (reference sequence). CDR3 sequence: CASSLRGSVEAFF. As DNA, the CDR3 is TGTGCCAGCAGTTTACGGGGGTCGGTTGAAGCTTTCTTT.

This clonotype was counted only a few times. The genes are TRBV6-5 and TRBJ2-1; 15 bases line up with TRBD2. Looked up from germline, CDR1 is MNHEY and CDR2 is SVGAGI. The J segment lost 6 bases and the V segment lost 2 bases, leaving 2 bases of the junction unmatched. This CDR3 spans 16 amino acids. For the CDR3, the DNA is TGTGCCAGCAGTTACGGGGGACTAGCGGGAGGCAATGAGCAGTTCTTC. Translating it yields CASSYGGLAGGNEQFF.